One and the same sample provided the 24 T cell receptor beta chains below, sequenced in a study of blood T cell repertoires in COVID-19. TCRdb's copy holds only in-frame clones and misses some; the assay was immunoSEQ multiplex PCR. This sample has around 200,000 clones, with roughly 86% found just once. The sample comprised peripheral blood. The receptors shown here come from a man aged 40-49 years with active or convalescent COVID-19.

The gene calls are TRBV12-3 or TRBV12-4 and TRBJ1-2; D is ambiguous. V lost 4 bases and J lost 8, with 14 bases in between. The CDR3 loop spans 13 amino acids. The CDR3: CASSSTQPGGYTF. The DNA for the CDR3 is TGTGCCAGCAGTTCCACACAGCCGGGGGGCTACACCTTC.

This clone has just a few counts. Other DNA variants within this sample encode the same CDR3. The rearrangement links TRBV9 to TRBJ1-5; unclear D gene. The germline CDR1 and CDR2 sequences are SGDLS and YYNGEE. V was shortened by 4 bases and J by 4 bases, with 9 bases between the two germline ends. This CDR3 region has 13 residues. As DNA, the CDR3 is TGTGCCAGCAGCCCCCTTCCTAATCAGCCCCAGCATTTT. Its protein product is CASSPLPNQPQHF.

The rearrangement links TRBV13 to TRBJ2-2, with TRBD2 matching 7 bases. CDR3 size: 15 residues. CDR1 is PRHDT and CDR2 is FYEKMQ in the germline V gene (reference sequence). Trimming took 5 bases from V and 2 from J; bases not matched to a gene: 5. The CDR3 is CASSPPSGNTGELFF. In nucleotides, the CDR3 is TGTGCCAGCAGCCCTCCTAGCGGAAACACCGGGGAGCTGTTTTTT.

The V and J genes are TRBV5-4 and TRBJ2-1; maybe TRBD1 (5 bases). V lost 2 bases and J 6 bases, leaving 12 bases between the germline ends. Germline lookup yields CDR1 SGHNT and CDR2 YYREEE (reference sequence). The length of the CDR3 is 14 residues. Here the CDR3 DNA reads TGTGCCAGCAGCTTCCCCAGGGCTGGCAATGAGCAGTTCTTC. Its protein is CASSFPRAGNEQFF.

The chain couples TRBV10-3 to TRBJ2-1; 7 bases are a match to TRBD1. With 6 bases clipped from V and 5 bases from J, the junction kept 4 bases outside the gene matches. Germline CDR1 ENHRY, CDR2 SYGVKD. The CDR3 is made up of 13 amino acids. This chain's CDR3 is CAIRDTGDNEQFF. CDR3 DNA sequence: TGTGCCATCAGAGATACAGGGGACAATGAGCAGTTCTTC.

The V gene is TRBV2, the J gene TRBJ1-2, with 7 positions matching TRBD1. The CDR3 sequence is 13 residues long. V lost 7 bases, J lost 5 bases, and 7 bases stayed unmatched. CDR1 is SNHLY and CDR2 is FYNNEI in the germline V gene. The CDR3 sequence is CASIYGQAYGYTF. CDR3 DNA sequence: TGTGCCAGCATTTACGGACAGGCTTATGGCTACACCTTC.

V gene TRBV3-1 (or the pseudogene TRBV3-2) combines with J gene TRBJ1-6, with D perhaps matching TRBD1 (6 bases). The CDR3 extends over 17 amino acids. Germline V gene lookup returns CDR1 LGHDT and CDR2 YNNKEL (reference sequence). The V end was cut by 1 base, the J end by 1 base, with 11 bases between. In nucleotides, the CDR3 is TGTGCCAGCAGCCAAGTATCACAGGGTTCCTATAATTCACCCCTCCACTTT. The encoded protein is CASSQVSQGSYNSPLHF.

CDR3 loop: CASSYRDTGELFF. The CDR3 DNA follows: TGTGCCAGCAGTTACCGGGATACCGGGGAGCTGTTTTTT. The chain is built from TRBV6-2 or TRBV6-3 and TRBJ2-2; D perhaps matches TRBD2 (5 bases). CDR1 is MNHEY and CDR2 is SVGEGT in the germline V gene. The CDR3 is made up of 13 amino acids. Trimming stripped 2 bases from V and 5 bases from J, with 6 bases between.

CDR3 loop: CANERNTGELFF. The CDR3 bases are TGTGCCAATGAGCGGAACACCGGGGAGCTGTTTTTT. The chain links TRBV6-5 to TRBJ2-2; no reliable D call. The V end lost 10 bases, the J end lost 1 base, and 7 bases lay between the germline ends. The CDR3 is 12 residues long. Germline V CDR1 and CDR2: MNHEY, SVGAGI.

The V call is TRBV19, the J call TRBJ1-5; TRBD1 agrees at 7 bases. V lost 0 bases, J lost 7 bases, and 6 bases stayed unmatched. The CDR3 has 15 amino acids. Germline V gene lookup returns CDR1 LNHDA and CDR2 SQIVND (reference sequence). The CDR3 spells CASSIEPQGKQPQHF. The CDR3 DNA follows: TGTGCCAGTAGTATAGAGCCACAGGGGAAACAGCCCCAGCATTTT.

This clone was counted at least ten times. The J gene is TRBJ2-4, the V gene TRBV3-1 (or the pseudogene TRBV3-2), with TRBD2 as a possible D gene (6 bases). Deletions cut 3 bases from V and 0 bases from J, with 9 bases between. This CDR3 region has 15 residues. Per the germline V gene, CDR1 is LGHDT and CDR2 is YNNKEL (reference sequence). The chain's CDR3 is CASSQGSGAKNIQYF. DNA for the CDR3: TGTGCCAGCAGCCAGGGTAGCGGAGCCAAAAACATTCAGTACTTC.

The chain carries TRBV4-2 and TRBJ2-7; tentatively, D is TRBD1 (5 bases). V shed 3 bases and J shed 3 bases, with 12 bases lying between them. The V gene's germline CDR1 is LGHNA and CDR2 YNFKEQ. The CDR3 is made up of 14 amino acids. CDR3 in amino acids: CASSQGPSNYEQYF. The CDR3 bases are TGTGCCAGCAGCCAGGGGCCATCTAACTACGAGCAGTACTTC.

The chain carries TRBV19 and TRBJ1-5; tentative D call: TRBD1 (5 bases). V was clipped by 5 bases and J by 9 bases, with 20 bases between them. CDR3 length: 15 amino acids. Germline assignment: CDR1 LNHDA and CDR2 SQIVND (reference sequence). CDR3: CASSRGGGPYPPQHF. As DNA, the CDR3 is TGTGCCAGTAGTCGGGGGGGAGGCCCCTATCCGCCCCAGCATTTT.

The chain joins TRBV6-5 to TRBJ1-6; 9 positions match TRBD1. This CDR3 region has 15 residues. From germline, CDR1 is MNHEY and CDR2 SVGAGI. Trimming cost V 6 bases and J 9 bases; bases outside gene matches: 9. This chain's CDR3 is CASRKQTGGSSPLHF. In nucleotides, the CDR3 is TGTGCCAGCAGAAAACAGACAGGGGGTAGTTCACCCCTCCACTTT.

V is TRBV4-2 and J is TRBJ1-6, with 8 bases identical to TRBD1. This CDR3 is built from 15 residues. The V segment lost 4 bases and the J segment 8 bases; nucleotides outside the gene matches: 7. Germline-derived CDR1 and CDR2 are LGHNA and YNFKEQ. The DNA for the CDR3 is TGTGCCAGCAGCCGCACGGGACAGGTCGATTCACCCCTCCACTTT. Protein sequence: CASSRTGQVDSPLHF.

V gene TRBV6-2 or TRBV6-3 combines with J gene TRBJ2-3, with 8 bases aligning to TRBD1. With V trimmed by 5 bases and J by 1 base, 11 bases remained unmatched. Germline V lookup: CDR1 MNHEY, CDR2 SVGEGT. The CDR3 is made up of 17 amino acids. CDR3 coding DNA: TGTGCCAGCAGTACCCCGACAGGGGAATACGGCACAGATACGCAGTATTTT. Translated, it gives CASSTPTGEYGTDTQYF.

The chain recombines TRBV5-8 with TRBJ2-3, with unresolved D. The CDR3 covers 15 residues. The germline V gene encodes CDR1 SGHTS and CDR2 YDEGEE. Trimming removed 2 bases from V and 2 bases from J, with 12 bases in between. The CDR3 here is CASSLIALPTDTQYF. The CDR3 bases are TGTGCCAGCAGCTTAATAGCCCTCCCCACAGATACGCAGTATTTT.

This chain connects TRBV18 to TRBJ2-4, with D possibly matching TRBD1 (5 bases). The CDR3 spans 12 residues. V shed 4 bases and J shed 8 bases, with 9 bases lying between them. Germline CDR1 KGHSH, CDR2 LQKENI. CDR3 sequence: CASSLDKDIQYF. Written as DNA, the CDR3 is TGTGCCAGCTCACTGGACAAGGACATTCAGTACTTC.

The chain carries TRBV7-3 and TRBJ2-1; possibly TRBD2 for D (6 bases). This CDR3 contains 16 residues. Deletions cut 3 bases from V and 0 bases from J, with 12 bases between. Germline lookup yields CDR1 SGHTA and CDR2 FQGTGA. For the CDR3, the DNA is TGTGCCAGCAGCTTGTCTAGCGCTAGCTCCTACAATGAGCAGTTCTTC. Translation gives CASSLSSASSYNEQFF.

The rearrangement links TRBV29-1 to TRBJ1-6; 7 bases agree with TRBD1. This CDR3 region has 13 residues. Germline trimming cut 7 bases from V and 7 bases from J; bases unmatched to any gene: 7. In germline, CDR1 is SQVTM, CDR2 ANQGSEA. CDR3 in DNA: TGCAGCGGACAGACAGGGTCCAATTCACCCCTCCACTTT. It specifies CSGQTGSNSPLHF.

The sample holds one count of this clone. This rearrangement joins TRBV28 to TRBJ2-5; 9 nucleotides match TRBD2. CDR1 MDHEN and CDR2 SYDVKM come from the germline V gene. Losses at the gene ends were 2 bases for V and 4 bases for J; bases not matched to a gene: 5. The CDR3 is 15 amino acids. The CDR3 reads CASSLAGGRRETQYF. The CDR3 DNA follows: TGTGCCAGCAGTTTAGCGGGGGGGCGTCGAGAGACCCAGTACTTC.

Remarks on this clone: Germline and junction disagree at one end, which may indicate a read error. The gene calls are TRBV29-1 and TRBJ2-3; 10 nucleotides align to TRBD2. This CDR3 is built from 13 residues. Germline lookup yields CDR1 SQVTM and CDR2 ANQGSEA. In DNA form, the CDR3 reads TGCAGCGTAGAAGCGGGGGGGCCGGATACGCAGTATTTT. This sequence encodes CSVEAGGPDTQYF.

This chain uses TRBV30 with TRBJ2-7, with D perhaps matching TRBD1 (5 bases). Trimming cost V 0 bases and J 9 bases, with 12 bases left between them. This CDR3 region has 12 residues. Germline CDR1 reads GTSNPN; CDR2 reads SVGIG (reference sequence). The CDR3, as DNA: TGTGCCTGGAGTGTAATAAACAGGCGGCAGTACTTC. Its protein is CAWSVINRRQYF.

The CDR3 sequence: CASSVKGQYNEQFF. The CDR3 coding sequence is TGTGCCAGCAGCGTAAAGGGGCAATACAATGAGCAGTTCTTC. This chain uses TRBV3-1 (or the pseudogene TRBV3-2) with TRBJ2-1; TRBD1 might be the D (5 bases). The V end lost 5 bases, the J end lost 4 bases, and 12 bases lay between the germline ends. The CDR3 length is 14 residues. Germline CDR1 and CDR2: LGHDT and YNNKEL (reference sequence).